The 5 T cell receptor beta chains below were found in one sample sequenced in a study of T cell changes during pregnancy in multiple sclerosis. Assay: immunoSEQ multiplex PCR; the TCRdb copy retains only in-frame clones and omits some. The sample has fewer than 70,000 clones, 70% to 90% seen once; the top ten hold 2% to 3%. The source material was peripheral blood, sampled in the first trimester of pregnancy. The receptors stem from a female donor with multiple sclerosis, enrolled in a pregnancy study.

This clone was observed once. The CDR3 nucleotides read TGTGCCAGTAGTATTGAGGACAGGGCATCCCACGAGCAGTACTTC. It specifies CASSIEDRASHEQYF. The chain employs TRBV19 and TRBJ2-7; TRBD1 aligns across 8 bases. This CDR3 has 15 residues. Trimming took 3 bases from V and 5 from J; bases not matched to a gene: 9. Germline loops: CDR1 LNHDA, CDR2 SQIVND (reference sequence).

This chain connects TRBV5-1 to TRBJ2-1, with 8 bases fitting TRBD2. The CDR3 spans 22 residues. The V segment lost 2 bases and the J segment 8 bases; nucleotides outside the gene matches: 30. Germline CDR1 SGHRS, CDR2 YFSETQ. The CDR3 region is CASSFRPAGAGKYTGGPDEQFF. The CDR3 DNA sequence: TGCGCCAGCAGCTTCAGACCCGCAGGGGCAGGAAAATATACGGGAGGGCCCGATGAGCAGTTCTTC.

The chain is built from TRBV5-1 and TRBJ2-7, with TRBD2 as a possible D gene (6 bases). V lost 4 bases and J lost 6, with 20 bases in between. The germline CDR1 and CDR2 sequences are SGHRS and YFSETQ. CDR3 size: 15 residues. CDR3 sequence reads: CASSVRDFPTGEQYF. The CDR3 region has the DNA TGCGCCAGCAGCGTACGGGACTTTCCCACCGGCGAGCAGTACTTC. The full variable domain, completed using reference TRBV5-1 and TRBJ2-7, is KAGVTQTPRYLIKTRGQQVTLSCSPISGHRSVSWYQQTPGQGLQFLFEYFSETQRNKGNFPGRFSGRQFSNSRSEMNVSTLELGDSALYLCASSVRDFPTGEQYFGPGTRLTVT.

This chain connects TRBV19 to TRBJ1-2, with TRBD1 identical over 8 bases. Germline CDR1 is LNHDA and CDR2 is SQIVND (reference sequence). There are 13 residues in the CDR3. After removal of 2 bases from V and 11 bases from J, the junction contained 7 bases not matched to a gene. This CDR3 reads CASSISGQELYTF. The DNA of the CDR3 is TGTGCCAGTAGTATATCGGGACAGGAGTTATACACCTTC.

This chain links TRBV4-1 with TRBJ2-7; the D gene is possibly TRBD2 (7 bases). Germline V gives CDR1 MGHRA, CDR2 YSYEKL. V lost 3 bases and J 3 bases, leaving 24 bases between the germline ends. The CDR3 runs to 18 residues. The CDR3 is CASSQEGGGKLVGYEQYF. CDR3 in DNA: TGCGCCAGCAGCCAGGAGGGGGGGGGAAAACTAGTTGGCTACGAGCAGTACTTC.